This is a list of T cell receptor beta chains from one sample in a study of shared clonotypes between healthy human individuals. The method was immunoSEQ multiplex PCR; TCRdb's version includes in-frame clones alone and lacks a portion of them. The sample shows about 2 million clones, approximately 94% of them seen only once. Material for sequencing was naive CD8+ T cells sorted from blood. These TCRs come from a man in his late teens or twenties in good health. The CDR3 runs from the conserved cysteine through the conserved F or W. A D gene is named only where the DNA matches it firmly. Clone size is not always given. Where it is, it says once, few, many or a class for expanded clones.

TRBJ1-1	.	.	TRBV5-6	TGTGCCAGCACCTCCCCGGACACTGAAGCTTTCTTT	CASTSPDTEAFF
TRBJ2-7	.	.	TRBV30	TGTGCCTGGAGTGATGCCGGGATGAGCGAGCAGTACTTC	CAWSDAGMSEQYF
TRBJ2-1	.	TRBD2	TRBV2	TGTGCCAGCAGTGAACTGACTAGCGTCCTCTACAATGAGCAGTTCTTC	CASSELTSVLYNEQFF
TRBJ2-7	.	.	TRBV12-5	TGTGCTAGTGGTTTGGTATTTAGCGGCTCCTACGAGCAGTACTTC	CASGLVFSGSYEQYF
TRBJ1-5	.	.	TRBV2	TGTGCCAGCAGTGTTACAGAGAGCAATCAGCCCCAGCATTTT	CASSVTESNQPQHF
TRBJ1-2	.	.	TRBV28	TGTGCCAGCAGTCGGGCCCTTCTCTATGGCTACACCTTC	CASSRALLYGYTF
TRBJ2-7	.	TRBD2	TRBV5-5	TGTGCCAGCAGTTTGGACCGCCCGGGAGGTTGGCTCTACGAGCAGTACTTC	CASSLDRPGGWLYEQYF
TRBJ2-1	.	TRBD2	TRBV30	TGTGCCTGGAGTGGGCGGGAGACCTACAATGAGCAGTTCTTC	CAWSGRETYNEQFF
TRBJ2-5	.	.	TRBV5-1	TGCGCCAGCAGTCAAACCCCTGGGGTAGGAGAGACCCAGTACTTC	CASSQTPGVGETQYF
TRBJ2-7	.	TRBD2	TRBV7-2	TGTGCCAGCAGCTGGGCTAGCGGGGGGATCTCCTACGAGCAGTACTTC	CASSWASGGISYEQYF
TRBJ2-1	.	.	TRBV5-1	TGCGCCAGCAGCTTGAGGAGCGGCAATGGGAATGAGCAGTTCTTC	CASSLRSGNGNEQFF
TRBJ2-5	.	TRBD1	TRBV4-1	TGCGCCAGCAGCCGGGTGACAGGGATCCAAGAGACCCAGTACTTC	CASSRVTGIQETQYF
TRBJ2-7	.	.	TRBV7-8	TGTGCCAGCAGCCTTTGGGGTGATGGGGTCGGCACCTACGAGCAGTACTTC	CASSLWGDGVGTYEQYF
TRBJ2-1	.	TRBD2	TRBV4-3	TGCGCCAGCAGCCAAGATTGGCGGGAGGGCCAGCATGAGCAGTTCTTC	CASSQDWREGQHEQFF
TRBJ1-4	.	.	TRBV27	TGTGCCAGCAGTTTATCATCAGGGTTCGAACTGTTTTTT	CASSLSSGFELFF
TRBJ2-2	once	TRBD1	TRBV7-9	TGTGCCAGCAGCGGACAGGGTGTCACCGGGGAGCTGTTTTTT	CASSGQGVTGELFF
TRBJ2-3	.	.	TRBV6-5	TGTGCCAGCAGTTACCTAGGGGGAGATACGCAGTATTTT	CASSYLGGDTQYF
TRBJ1-1	.	.	TRBV27	TGTGCCAGCAGTACGACAGTTAACACTGAAGCTTTCTTT	CASSTTVNTEAFF
TRBJ1-6	few	.	TRBV5-4	TGTGCCAGCAGCTTCCGCGGGGGGGATTCACCCCTCCACTTT	CASSFRGGDSPLHF
TRBJ2-4	once	.	TRBV28	TGTGCCAGCACCGTATCGTTAGAAAAAAACATTCAGTACTTC	CASTVSLEKNIQYF
TRBJ1-2	.	.	TRBV5-6	TGTGCCAGCAGCATCCAGGGAGGTCCTATATACGGCTACACCTTC	CASSIQGGPIYGYTF
TRBJ1-5	.	.	TRBV28	TGTGCCAGCAGTTTTTGGGGGGAGGACCATCAGCCCCAGCATTTT	CASSFWGEDHQPQHF
TRBJ2-1	.	TRBD2	TRBV5-1	TGCGCCAGCAGCAGTAGCGGGACGCCCTACAATGAGCAGTTCTTC	CASSSSGTPYNEQFF
TRBJ2-1	.	.	TRBV6-5	TGTGCCAGCAGTTATTCTAGTGGAAACAATGAGCAGTTCTTC	CASSYSSGNNEQFF
TRBJ1-5	.	.	TRBV27	TGTGCCAGCCCCCGGGGAGGCAATCAGCCCCAGCATTTT	CASPRGGNQPQHF
TRBJ1-1	.	.	TRBV27	TGTGCCAGCAGTACCCGACAGACGAACACTGAAGCTTTCTTT	CASSTRQTNTEAFF
TRBJ2-7	.	.	TRBV6-6	TGTGCCAGCAGTTCCTCTGCCTACGAGCAGTACTTC	CASSSSAYEQYF
TRBJ1-3	.	.	TRBV7-9	TGTGCCAGCAGCCCGGCGGGGGACTCTGGAAACACCATATATTTT	CASSPAGDSGNTIYF
TRBJ1-6	.	.	TRBV11-2	TGTGCCAGCAGTTACCAAGGTCAGGGAAGCAATTCACCCCTCCACTTT	CASSYQGQGSNSPLHF
TRBJ2-3	.	.	TRBV28	TGTGCCAGCACCCTGGCCCACATAAATACGCAGTATTTT	CASTLAHINTQYF
TRBJ2-5	.	.	TRBV15	TGTGCCACCAGCAGAGATCGGGGGATTGGGCAGACCCAGTACTTC	CATSRDRGIGQTQYF
TRBJ2-3	.	.	TRBV7-9	TGTGCCAGCAGCCCCTCTGGGCTAGCGCTGCAGTATTTT	CASSPSGLALQYF
TRBJ2-7	.	.	TRBV5-8	TGTGCCAGCAGCTTGGCTTCGTTCGAGCAGTACTTC	CASSLASFEQYF
TRBJ2-1	.	.	TRBV6-1	TGTGCCAGCAGTGAATTAAAGGGACACTACAATGAGCAGTTCTTC	CASSELKGHYNEQFF
TRBJ2-3	.	TRBD2	TRBV4-3	TGCGCCAGCAGCCAAGAGGTTTTTGGACTAGATTCGCTGGGGCAGTATTTT	CASSQEVFGLDSLGQYF
TRBJ2-7	.	.	TRBV7-8	TGTGCCAGCAGCTCATCGACAACCGGGTCGCCCTACGAGCAGTACTTC	CASSSSTTGSPYEQYF
TRBJ2-7	once	.	TRBV12-5	TGTGCTAGTGGTCCAACAGGGATGTTCTACGAGCAGTACTTC	CASGPTGMFYEQYF
TRBJ2-7	once	.	TRBV13	TGTGCCAGCAGCTTAGGCGGGGTCGAGCAGTACTTC	CASSLGGVEQYF
TRBJ1-6	.	.	TRBV4-1	TGCGCCAGCAGCGACGAGGTGTATAATTCACCCCTCCACTTT	CASSDEVYNSPLHF
TRBJ2-5	.	TRBD1	TRBV7-6	TGTGCCAGCAGCCTCCCCTCCCCGGGACAGGGAAAAGAGACCCAGTACTTC	CASSLPSPGQGKETQYF
TRBJ2-7	.	TRBD2	TRBV5-3	TGTGCCAGAAGCTTCGGCCTAGCGGGAGGGGACTACGAGCAGTACTTC	CARSFGLAGGDYEQYF
TRBJ2-1	.	.	TRBV29-1	TGCAGCGTTGAAAGTCCGCACAATGAGCAGTTCTTC	CSVESPHNEQFF
TRBJ1-2	.	.	TRBV29-1	TGCAGCGTTGAGGCAGGGGCTCCCCGTGCTAACTATGGCTACACCTTC	CSVEAGAPRANYGYTF
TRBJ1-1	once	.	TRBV4-3	TGCGCCAGCAGCCAAGACGCCGGGAGCTACACTGAAGCTTTCTTT	CASSQDAGSYTEAFF
TRBJ2-5	once	.	TRBV5-1	TGCGCCAGCAGCTTTTTACAGCAAGAGACCCAGTACTTC	CASSFLQQETQYF
TRBJ2-1	.	.	TRBV28	TGTGCCAGCAGTCTCACCTCCTACAATGAGCAGTTCTTC	CASSLTSYNEQFF
TRBJ2-1	.	.	TRBV18	TGTGCCAGCTCACCGTCCGGGACAGTGGGTCCGGGAGCCGGTAATGAGCAGTTCTTC	CASSPSGTVGPGAGNEQFF
TRBJ1-5	.	TRBD1	TRBV7-6	TGTGCCAGCAGCTCCGGACAGGGGGTAGGGCAGCCCCAGCATTTT	CASSSGQGVGQPQHF
TRBJ2-1	.	TRBD1	TRBV6-5	TGTGCCAGCAGAACGGGACAGGGGTACAATGAGCAGTTCTTC	CASRTGQGYNEQFF
TRBJ1-2	.	TRBD1	TRBV9	TGTGCCAGCAGCGTGAGCGGGACAGATTTATTCTATGGCTACACCTTC	CASSVSGTDLFYGYTF